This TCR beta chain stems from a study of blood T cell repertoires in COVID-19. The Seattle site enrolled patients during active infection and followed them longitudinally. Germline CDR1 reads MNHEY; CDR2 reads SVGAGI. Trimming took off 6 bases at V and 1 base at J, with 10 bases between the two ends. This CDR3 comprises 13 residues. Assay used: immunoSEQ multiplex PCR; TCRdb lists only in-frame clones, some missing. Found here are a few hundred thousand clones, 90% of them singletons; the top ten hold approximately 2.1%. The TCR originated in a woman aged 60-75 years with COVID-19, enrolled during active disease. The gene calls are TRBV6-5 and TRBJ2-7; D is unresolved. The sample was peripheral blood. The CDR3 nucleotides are TGTGCCAGCAGCCACGGTTCATCCTACGAGCAGTACTTC. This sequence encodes CASSHGSSYEQYF.